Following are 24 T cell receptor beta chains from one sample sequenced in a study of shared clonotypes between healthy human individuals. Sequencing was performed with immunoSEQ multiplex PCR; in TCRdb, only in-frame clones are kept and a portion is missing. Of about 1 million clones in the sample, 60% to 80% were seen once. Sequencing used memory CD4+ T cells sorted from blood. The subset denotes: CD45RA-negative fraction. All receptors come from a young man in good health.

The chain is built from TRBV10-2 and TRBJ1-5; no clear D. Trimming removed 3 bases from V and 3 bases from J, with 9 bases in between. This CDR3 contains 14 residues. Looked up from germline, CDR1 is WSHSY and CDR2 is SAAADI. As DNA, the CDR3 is TGCGCCAGCAGTGAACAGACTACCAATCAGCCCCAGCATTTT. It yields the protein CASSEQTTNQPQHF.

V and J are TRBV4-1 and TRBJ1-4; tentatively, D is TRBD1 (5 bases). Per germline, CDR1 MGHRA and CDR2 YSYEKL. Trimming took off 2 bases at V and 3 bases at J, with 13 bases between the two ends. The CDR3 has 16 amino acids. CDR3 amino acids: CASSQFTGVPNEKLFF. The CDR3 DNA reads TGCGCCAGCAGCCAATTCACGGGGGTACCTAATGAAAAACTGTTTTTT.

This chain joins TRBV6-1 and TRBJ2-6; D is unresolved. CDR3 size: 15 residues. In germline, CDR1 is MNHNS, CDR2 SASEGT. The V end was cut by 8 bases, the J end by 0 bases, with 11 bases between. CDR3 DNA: TGTGCCAGCGCCCCGATTCCCTCTGGGGCCAACGTCCTGACTTTC. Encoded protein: CASAPIPSGANVLTF.

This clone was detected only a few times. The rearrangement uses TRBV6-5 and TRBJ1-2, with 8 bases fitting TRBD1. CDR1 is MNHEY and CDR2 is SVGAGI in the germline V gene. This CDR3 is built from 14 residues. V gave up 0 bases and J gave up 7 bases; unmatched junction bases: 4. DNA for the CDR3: TGTGCCAGCAGTTACTCGGACAGGGAGTCTGGCTACACCTTC. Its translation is CASSYSDRESGYTF.

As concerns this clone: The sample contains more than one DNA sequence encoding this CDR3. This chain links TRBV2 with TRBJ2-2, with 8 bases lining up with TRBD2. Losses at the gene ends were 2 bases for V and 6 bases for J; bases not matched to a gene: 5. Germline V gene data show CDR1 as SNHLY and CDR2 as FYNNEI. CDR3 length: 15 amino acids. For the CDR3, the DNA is TGTGCCAGCAGTGAAAACGGGGGGGCCGCCGGGGAGCTGTTTTTT. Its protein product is CASSENGGAAGELFF.

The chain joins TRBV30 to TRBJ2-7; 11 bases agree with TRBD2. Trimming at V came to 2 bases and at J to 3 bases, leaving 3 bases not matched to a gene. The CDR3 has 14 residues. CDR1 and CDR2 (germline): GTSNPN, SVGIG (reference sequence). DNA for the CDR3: TGTGCCTGGAGTTCCACTAGCGGGAGCTACGAGCAGTACTTC. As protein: CAWSSTSGSYEQYF.

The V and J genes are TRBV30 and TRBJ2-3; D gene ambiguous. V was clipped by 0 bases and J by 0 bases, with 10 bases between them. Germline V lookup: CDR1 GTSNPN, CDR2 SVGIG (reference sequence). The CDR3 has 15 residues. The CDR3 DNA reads TGTGCCTGGAGTGTATCGGGCTTTAGCACAGATACGCAGTATTTT. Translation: CAWSVSGFSTDTQYF. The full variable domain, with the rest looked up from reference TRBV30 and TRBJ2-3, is SQTIHQWPATLVQPVGSPLSLECTVEGTSNPNLYWYRQAAGRGLQLLFYSVGIGQISSEVPQNLSASRPQDRQFILSSKKLLLSDSGFYLCAWSVSGFSTDTQYFGPGTRLTVL.

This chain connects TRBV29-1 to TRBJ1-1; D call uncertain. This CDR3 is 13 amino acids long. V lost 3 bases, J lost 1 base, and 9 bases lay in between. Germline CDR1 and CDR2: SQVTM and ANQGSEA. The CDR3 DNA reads TGCAGCGTTGAGGTACAGAGGAACACTGAAGCTTTCTTT. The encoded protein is CSVEVQRNTEAFF.

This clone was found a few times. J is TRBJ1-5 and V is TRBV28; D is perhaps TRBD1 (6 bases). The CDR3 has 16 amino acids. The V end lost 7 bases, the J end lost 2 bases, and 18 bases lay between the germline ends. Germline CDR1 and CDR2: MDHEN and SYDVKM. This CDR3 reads CASTSTGGAGNQPQHF. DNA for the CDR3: TGTGCCAGCACCTCAACTGGGGGCGCAGGCAATCAGCCCCAGCATTTT.

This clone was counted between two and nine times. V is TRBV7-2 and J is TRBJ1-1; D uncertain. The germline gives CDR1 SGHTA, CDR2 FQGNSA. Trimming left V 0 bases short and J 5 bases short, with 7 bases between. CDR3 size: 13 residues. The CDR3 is CASSLATGTEAFF. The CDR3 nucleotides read TGTGCCAGCAGCTTAGCGACGGGAACTGAAGCTTTCTTT.

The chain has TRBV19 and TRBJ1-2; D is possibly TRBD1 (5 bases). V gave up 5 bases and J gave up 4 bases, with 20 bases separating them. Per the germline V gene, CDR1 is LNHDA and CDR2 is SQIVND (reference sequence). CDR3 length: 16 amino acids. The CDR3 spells CASSPRTAKGAYGYTF. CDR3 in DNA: TGTGCCAGTAGTCCGCGGACGGCAAAAGGGGCCTATGGCTACACCTTC.

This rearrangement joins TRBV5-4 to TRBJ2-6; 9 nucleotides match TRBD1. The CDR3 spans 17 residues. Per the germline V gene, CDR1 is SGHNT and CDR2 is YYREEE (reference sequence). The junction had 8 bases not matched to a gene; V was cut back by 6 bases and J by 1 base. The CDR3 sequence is CASNKGTGRSGANVLTF. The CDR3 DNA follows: TGTGCCAGCAACAAAGGGACAGGGCGTTCTGGGGCCAACGTCCTGACTTTC.

The CDR3 sequence: CASSRGLQETQYF. CDR3 in DNA: TGTGCCAGCAGCCGCGGACTGCAAGAGACCCAGTACTTC. The gene calls are TRBV7-9 and TRBJ2-5; perhaps TRBD2 as D (5 bases). Between the trimmed V and J ends, which lost 5 bases and 2 bases, there was a span of 9 bases. The CDR3 runs 13 residues. Germline CDR1 reads SEHNR; CDR2 reads FQNEAQ (reference sequence). Full variable domain (missing parts from reference TRBV7-9 and TRBJ2-5): DTGVSQNPRHKITKRGQNVTFRCDPISEHNRLYWYRQTLGQGPEFLTYFQNEAQLEKSRLLSDRFSAERPKGSFSTLEIQRTEQGDSAMYLCASSRGLQETQYFGPGTRLLVL.

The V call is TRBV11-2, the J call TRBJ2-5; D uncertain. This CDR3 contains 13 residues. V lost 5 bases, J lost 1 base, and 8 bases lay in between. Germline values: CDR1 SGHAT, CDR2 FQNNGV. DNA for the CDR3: TGTGCCAGCAGCCGCCCGGGCCAAGAGACCCAGTACTTC. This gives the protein CASSRPGQETQYF.

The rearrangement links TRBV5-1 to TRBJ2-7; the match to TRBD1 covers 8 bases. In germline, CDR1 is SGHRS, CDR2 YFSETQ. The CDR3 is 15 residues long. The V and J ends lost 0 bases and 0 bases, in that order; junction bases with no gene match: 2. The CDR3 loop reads CASSLGTGLSYEQYF. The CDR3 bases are TGCGCCAGCAGCTTGGGGACAGGGCTCTCCTACGAGCAGTACTTC. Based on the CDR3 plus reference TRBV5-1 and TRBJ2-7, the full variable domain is KAGVTQTPRYLIKTRGQQVTLSCSPISGHRSVSWYQQTPGQGLQFLFEYFSETQRNKGNFPGRFSGRQFSNSRSEMNVSTLELGDSALYLCASSLGTGLSYEQYFGPGTRLTVT.

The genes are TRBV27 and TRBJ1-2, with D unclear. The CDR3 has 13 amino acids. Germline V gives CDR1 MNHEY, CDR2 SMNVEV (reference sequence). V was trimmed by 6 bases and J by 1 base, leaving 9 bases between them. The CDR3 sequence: CASRVGNNYGYTF. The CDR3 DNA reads TGTGCCAGCAGAGTGGGCAATAACTATGGCTACACCTTC.

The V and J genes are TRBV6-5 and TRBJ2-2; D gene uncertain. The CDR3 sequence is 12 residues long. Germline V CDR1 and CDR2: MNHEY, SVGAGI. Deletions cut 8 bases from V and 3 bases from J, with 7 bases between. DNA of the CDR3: TGTGCCAGCGGAACCGACACCGGGGAGCTGTTTTTT. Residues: CASGTDTGELFF.

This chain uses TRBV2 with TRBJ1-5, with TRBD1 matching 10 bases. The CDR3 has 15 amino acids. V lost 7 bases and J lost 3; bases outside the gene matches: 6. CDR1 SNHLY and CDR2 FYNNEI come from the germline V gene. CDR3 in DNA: TGTGCCAGCACCCAGACAGGGGGCGACAATCAGCCCCAGCATTTT. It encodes CASTQTGGDNQPQHF.

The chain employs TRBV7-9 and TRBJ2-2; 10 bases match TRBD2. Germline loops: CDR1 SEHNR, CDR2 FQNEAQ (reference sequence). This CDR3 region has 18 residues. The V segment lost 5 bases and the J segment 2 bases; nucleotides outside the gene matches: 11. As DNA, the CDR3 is TGTGCCAGCAGCAAAGGTAGCGGGGGGCCACTCAACACCGGGGAGCTGTTTTTT. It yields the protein CASSKGSGGPLNTGELFF. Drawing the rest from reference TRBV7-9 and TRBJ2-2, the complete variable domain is DTGVSQNPRHKITKRGQNVTFRCDPISEHNRLYWYRQTLGQGPEFLTYFQNEAQLEKSRLLSDRFSAERPKGSFSTLEIQRTEQGDSAMYLCASSKGSGGPLNTGELFFGEGSRLTVL.

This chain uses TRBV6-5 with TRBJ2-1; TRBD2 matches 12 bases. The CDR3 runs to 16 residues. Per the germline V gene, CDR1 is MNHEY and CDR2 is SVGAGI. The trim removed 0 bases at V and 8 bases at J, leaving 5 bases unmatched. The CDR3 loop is CASSYSATSGRHEQFF. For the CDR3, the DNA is TGTGCCAGCAGTTACTCGGCGACTAGCGGGAGACATGAGCAGTTCTTC.

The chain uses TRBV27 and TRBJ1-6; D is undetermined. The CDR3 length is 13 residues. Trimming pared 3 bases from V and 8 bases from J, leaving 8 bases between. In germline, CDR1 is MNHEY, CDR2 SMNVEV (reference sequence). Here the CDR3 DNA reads TGTGCCAGCAGTTTTAATACAGATTCACCCCTCCACTTT. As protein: CASSFNTDSPLHF.

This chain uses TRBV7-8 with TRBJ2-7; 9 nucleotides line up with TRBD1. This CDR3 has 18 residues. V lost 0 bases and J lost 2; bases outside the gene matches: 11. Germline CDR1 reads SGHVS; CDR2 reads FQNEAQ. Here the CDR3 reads CASSLAAGTGKFAYEQYF. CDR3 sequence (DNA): TGTGCCAGCAGCTTAGCAGCCGGGACAGGGAAGTTTGCCTACGAGCAGTACTTC.

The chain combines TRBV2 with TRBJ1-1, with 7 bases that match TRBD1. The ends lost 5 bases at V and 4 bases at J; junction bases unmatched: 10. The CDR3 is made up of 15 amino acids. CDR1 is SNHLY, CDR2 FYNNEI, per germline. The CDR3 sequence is CASSPLGTVGTEAFF. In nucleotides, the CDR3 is TGTGCCAGCAGTCCCTTGGGGACAGTGGGCACTGAAGCTTTCTTT. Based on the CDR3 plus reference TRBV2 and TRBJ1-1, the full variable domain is EPEVTQTPSHQVTQMGQEVILRCVPISNHLYFYWYRQILGQKVEFLVSFYNNEISEKSEIFDDQFSVERPDGSNFTLKIRSTKLEDSAMYFCASSPLGTVGTEAFFGQGTRLTVV.

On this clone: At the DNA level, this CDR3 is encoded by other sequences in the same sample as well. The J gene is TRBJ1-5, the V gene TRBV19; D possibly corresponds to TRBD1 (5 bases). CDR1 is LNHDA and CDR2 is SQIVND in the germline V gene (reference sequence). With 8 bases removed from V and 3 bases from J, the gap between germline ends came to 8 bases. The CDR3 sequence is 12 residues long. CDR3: CASRGVNQPQHF. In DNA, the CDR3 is TGTGCCAGTCGGGGGGTCAATCAGCCCCAGCATTTT.